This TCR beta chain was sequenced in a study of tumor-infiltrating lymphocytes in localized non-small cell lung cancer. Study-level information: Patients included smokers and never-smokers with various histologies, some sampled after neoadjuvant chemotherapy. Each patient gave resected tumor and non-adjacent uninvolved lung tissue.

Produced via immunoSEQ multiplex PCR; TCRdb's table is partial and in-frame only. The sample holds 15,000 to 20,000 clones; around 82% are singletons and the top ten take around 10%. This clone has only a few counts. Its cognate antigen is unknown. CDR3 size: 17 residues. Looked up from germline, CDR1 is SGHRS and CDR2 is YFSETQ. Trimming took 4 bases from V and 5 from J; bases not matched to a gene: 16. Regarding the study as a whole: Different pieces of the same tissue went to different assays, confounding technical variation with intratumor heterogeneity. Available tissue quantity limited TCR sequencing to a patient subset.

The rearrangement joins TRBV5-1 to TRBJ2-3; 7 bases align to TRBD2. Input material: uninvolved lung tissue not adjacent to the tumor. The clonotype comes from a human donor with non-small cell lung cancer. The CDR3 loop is CASSTAYLGGGEDTQYF. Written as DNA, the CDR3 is TGCGCCAGCAGCACCGCTTATCTGGGGGGAGGGGAAGATACGCAGTATTTT. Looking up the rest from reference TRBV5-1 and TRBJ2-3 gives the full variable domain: KAGVTQTPRYLIKTRGQQVTLSCSPISGHRSVSWYQQTPGQGLQFLFEYFSETQRNKGNFPGRFSGRQFSNSRSEMNVSTLELGDSALYLCASSTAYLGGGEDTQYFGPGTRLTVL.